The present T cell receptor beta chain was sequenced within a study of early T cells in non-severe SARS-CoV-2 infection. In the study overall: Sequenced material consisted of bulk RNA (from unsorted whole blood), and chains were unpaired.

The TCR library protocol was used to attach unique molecular identifiers. These identifiers were attached to individual cDNA molecules. MiXCR, applied by TCRdb to the 5' RACE reads, yields one record per CDR3 protein. The data show 75,000 to 100,000 distinct CDR3 sequences, around 15% seen once. Trimming stripped 3 bases from V and 8 bases from J, with 12 bases between. Germline V gene sequence: CDR1 MDHEN, CDR2 SYDVKM. The CDR3 is made up of 13 amino acids. The material sequenced was whole blood. J is TRBJ2-3 and V is TRBV28, with D possibly matching TRBD2 (5 bases). The TCR comes from an adult who was a healthcare worker with PCR-confirmed SARS-CoV-2 infection or an uninfected control (not recorded which). The CDR3 nucleotides read TGTGCCAGCAGTTTGGACTCGAGGAGTACGCAGTATTTT. This codes for CASSLDSRSTQYF.